The present TCR beta chain was sequenced within a study of a mutant IDH1 vaccine in newly diagnosed glioma. Described time point: baseline, week 1 (first vaccination visit). Treatment meaning: pre-vaccination baseline after standard-of-care therapy. Deletions cut 4 bases from V and 7 bases from J, with 12 bases between. The germline gives CDR1 SGHDT, CDR2 YYEEEE. This CDR3 comprises 13 residues. Clones were sequenced by immunoSEQ multiplex PCR, and TCRdb holds only the in-frame ones, with some missing. This table has tens of thousands of clones, about nine tenths appearing once. The source is a man aged 18 to 35 with glioma. V is TRBV5-6 and J is TRBJ1-5; D unresolved. Sequencing used PBMCs, obtained from a glioma patient treated with radiotherapy, temozolomide or both. CDR3 region: CASSRGVGQPQHF. DNA of the CDR3: TGTGCCAGCAGCCGCGGGGTTGGGCAGCCCCAGCATTTT.